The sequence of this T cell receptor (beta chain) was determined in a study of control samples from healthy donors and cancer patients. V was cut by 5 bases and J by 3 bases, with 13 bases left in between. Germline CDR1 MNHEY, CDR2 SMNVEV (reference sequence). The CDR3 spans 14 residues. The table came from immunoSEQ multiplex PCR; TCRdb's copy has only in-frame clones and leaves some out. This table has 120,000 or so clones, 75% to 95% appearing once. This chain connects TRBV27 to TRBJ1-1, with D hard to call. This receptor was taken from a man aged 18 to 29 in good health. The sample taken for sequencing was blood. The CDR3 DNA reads TGTGCCAGCAGTCGGGGATTCGGGGACACTGAAGCTTTCTTT. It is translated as CASSRGFGDTEAFF.